The T cell receptor beta chain under discussion was sequenced for a study of regulatory T cells in long-lasting Graves disease. The germline gives CDR1 SGHRS, CDR2 YFSETQ. The V gene lost 7 bases and the J gene lost 8 bases, with 13 bases spanning the gap. The CDR3 spans 12 residues. Study-level results: Among samples with persistent disease, TRBV28, TRBJ1-2 and TRBJ2-5 were favored. With approximately 2,800 shared public clonotypes, persistent patients exceeded new patients, who shared 950 to 1,000. The analysis examined peripheral blood only and excluded thyroid tissue.

This clonotype appeared once. No antigen is known for it. Time point noted: persistent/refractory GD, antithyroid drugs over 5 years with positive TRAb. RNA extracted from PBMCs served as the sequencing template. Libraries of TCR beta came from iRepertoire HTBI primers plus Arm-PCR of CDR3 regions. TCRdb re-called the multiplex PCR reads through MiXCR, storing one row per CDR3 protein. The top ten clones hold more than 6% of a sample with fewer than 550,000 distinct CDR3 sequences, 20% to 25% of them seen once. This receptor was taken from a female donor with Graves disease. This sample comprised peripheral blood mononuclear cells (PBMCs), obtained when the disease was refractory, from a patient treated with antithyroid drugs. The V and J genes are TRBV5-1 and TRBJ2-1, with D uncertain. CDR3 bases: TGCGCCAGCTGGGCGTTGTTCCATGAGCAGTTCTTC. This codes for CASWALFHEQFF.